These T cell receptor beta chains were read from a single sample in a study of CD8+ T cells in alopecia areata. Sequenced by immunoSEQ multiplex PCR; TCRdb stores in-frame clones only, minus some. The table records around 200,000 clones, 64% of them present only once. The sample here was CD4+ T cells sorted from blood, taken at week 4, from a patient treated with tofacitinib. These receptors originate from a human donor with alopecia areata. Both conserved end residues are part of each CDR3. D genes are given only for firm matches. Rows may omit the clone size; those that give it use once, few, many or a size class.

TRBV4-2,TRBJ1-6,NA,TRBD1,TGTGCCAGCAGCCAAGCACAGGGGGTTGGTTCACCCCTCCACTTT,CASSQAQGVGSPLHF
TRBV19,TRBJ1-5,few,TRBD1,TGTGCCAGTAGTGGGGGACAGAACAATCAGCCCCAGCATTTT,CASSGGQNNQPQHF
TRBV6-5,TRBJ2-2,few,TRBD2,TGTGCCAGCAGTTACTCGGCAGCGGGGGCTGGGGAGCTGTTTTTT,CASSYSAAGAGELFF
TRBV28,TRBJ2-1,NA,TRBD1,TGTGCCAGCAGGGGGGCGGCGACAGGGAACAATGAGCAGTTCTTC,CASRGAATGNNEQFF
TRBV29-1,TRBJ2-7,NA,TRBD2,TGCAGCGTTGAAGGGACTAGCGGGGCCGCGGAGGAGCAGTACTTC,CSVEGTSGAAEEQYF
TRBV19,TRBJ1-3,few,NA,TGTGCCAGTAGTGTCCCGGACAGAAAAGGAAACACCATATATTTT,CASSVPDRKGNTIYF
TRBV7-2,TRBJ2-7,NA,TRBD1,TGTGCCAGCAGCTACCGGACAGGCTACGAGCAGTACTTC,CASSYRTGYEQYF
TRBV18,TRBJ2-7,few,NA,TGTGCCAGCTCACCACCGGGCCAGACCGGCTACGAGCGGTACTTC,CASSPPGQTGYERYF
TRBV7-9,TRBJ2-6,NA,TRBD1,TGTGCCAGCAGACCAGGGGGAAGCTCTGGGGCCAACGTCCTGACTTTC,CASRPGGSSGANVLTF
TRBV29-1,TRBJ1-2,NA,TRBD1,TGCAGCGTTGTGGGACAGGGGAACTATGGCTACACCTTC,CSVVGQGNYGYTF
TRBV19,TRBJ2-1,few,TRBD1,TGTGCCAGTAGTGACGAAACCGGGACAGGGACCTACAATGAGCAGTTCTTC,CASSDETGTGTYNEQFF
TRBV6-5,TRBJ2-1,NA,NA,TGTGCCAGCGCAAACGACGGAGCGGTGCAGTTCTTC,CASANDGAVQFF
TRBV5-1,TRBJ2-2,few,TRBD2,TGCGCCAGCCGACGGGGGGGGCGCTTATCCGGGGAGCTGTTTTTT,CASRRGGRLSGELFF
TRBV11-2,TRBJ2-7,NA,TRBD1,TGTGCCAGCAGCCCCACGACAGGGGCCTCCTACGAGCAGTACTTC,CASSPTTGASYEQYF
TRBV7-2,TRBJ2-7,NA,NA,TGTGCCAGCAGCTTCGGTGAGGGGGCCTACGAGCAGTACTTC,CASSFGEGAYEQYF
TRBV5-6,TRBJ2-7,NA,NA,TGTGCCAGCAGCTTTCGAGGGACTGCCTCCTACGAGCAGTACTTC,CASSFRGTASYEQYF
TRBV5-1,TRBJ2-3,few,NA,TGCGCCAGCAGCTTTCCGGGCGTGGATACGCAGTATTTT,CASSFPGVDTQYF
TRBV9,TRBJ2-2,NA,NA,TGTGCCAGCAGCGGGGACGGCGGCGGGGAGCTGTTTTTT,CASSGDGGGELFF
TRBV5-6,TRBJ1-2,few,NA,TGTGCCAGCAGCTTGGACAAGTTTGGCTATGGCTACACCTTC,CASSLDKFGYGYTF
TRBV30,TRBJ1-6,NA,NA,TGTGCCTGGAGTGGTGACACCCTGGATTCACCCCTCCACTTT,CAWSGDTLDSPLHF
TRBV15,TRBJ1-5,NA,TRBD1,TGTGCCACCAGTCAACAGGGGAATCAGCCCCAGCATTTT,CATSQQGNQPQHF
TRBV30,TRBJ1-5,NA,NA,TGTGCCTGGAGTGTTGCGGGGACTCAGCCCCAGCATTTT,CAWSVAGTQPQHF
TRBV5-6,TRBJ2-3,NA,TRBD2,TGTGCCAGCAGCCCTAGCGGGTTAGCTGCAGATACGCAGTATTTT,CASSPSGLAADTQYF
TRBV6-1,TRBJ1-1,NA,NA,TGTGCCAGCAGTGAACCCTCCTTACCAGCGAACACTGAAGCTTTCTTT,CASSEPSLPANTEAFF
TRBV7-9,TRBJ2-5,NA,NA,TGTGCCAGCAGTTCCCCTAGAGTCCGGGAGACCCAGTACTTC,CASSSPRVRETQYF
TRBV7-2,TRBJ1-6,NA,TRBD1,TGTGCCAGCAGCGACTGGGACAGGACTAATTCACCCCTCCACTTT,CASSDWDRTNSPLHF
TRBV5-1,TRBJ2-1,NA,TRBD2,TGCGCCAGCAGCCCTAGCGGGGGCTCCTACAATGAGCAGTTCTTC,CASSPSGGSYNEQFF
TRBV19,TRBJ1-2,NA,NA,TGTGCCAGTAGGAGCCAGGAGTGGGGGAACTATGGCTACACCTTC,CASRSQEWGNYGYTF
TRBV15,TRBJ2-5,NA,NA,TGTGCCACCAGCAGTTCAGTCGAGACCCAGTACTTC,CATSSSVETQYF
TRBV7-2,TRBJ2-3,NA,TRBD2,TGTGCCAGCAGCTTAGTAGCGGGGTCCGATACGCAGTATTTT,CASSLVAGSDTQYF
TRBV7-2,TRBJ2-5,few,NA,TGTGCCAGTACTAGGGGAGAGACCCAGTACTTC,CASTRGETQYF
TRBV27,TRBJ1-2,NA,TRBD1,TGTGCCAGCAGTTCCAGGGGGGATGGCTACACCTTC,CASSSRGDGYTF
TRBV6-1,TRBJ2-2,NA,NA,TGTGCCAGCAGGCTGGGACGGTCAAACACCGGGGAGCTGTTTTTT,CASRLGRSNTGELFF
TRBV29-1,TRBJ2-5,NA,NA,TGCAGCGTGTATAACACAGGGTCAGAGACCCAGTACTTC,CSVYNTGSETQYF
TRBV11-2,TRBJ1-2,few,NA,TGTGCCAGCAGCTCCATACGGACGTCGCTCGACGGCTACACCTTC,CASSSIRTSLDGYTF
TRBV29-1,TRBJ2-4,NA,TRBD2,TGCAGCGTTGAGGGCGGGGGTGAAGGGAACATTCAGTACTTC,CSVEGGGEGNIQYF
TRBV29-1,TRBJ2-1,few,TRBD1,TGCAGCGTTGGGGACAGATACTACAATGAGCAGTTCTTC,CSVGDRYYNEQFF
TRBV29-1,TRBJ1-4,NA,NA,TGCAGCGTTGCTCGACAGACTAATGAAAAACTGTTTTTT,CSVARQTNEKLFF
TRBV27,TRBJ1-6,once,NA,TGTGCCAGCAGTTTGGGGAGAGGGGGATCCTATAATTCACCCCTCCACTTT,CASSLGRGGSYNSPLHF
TRBV15,TRBJ2-7,NA,TRBD1,TGTGCCACCAGCAGACTACAGACAGGGGACTACGAGCAGTACTTC,CATSRLQTGDYEQYF
TRBV6-5,TRBJ2-1,NA,NA,TGTGCCAGCAGTTACTCGTTTAAGGCTACTAGTGATGAGCAGTTCTTC,CASSYSFKATSDEQFF
TRBV5-5,TRBJ1-5,NA,NA,TGTGCCAGCAGCCTCGATCCGACAGGCAATCAGCCCCAGCATTTT,CASSLDPTGNQPQHF
TRBV7-2,TRBJ2-1,NA,TRBD2,TGTGCCAGTTTGGCCCTAGCGGGGGGCAATGAGCAGTTCTTC,CASLALAGGNEQFF
TRBV5-1,TRBJ2-7,NA,TRBD2,TGCGCCAGCAGCTTGGGCGGGGGAACGGAAGAGCAGTACTTC,CASSLGGGTEEQYF
TRBV5-4,TRBJ1-2,few,TRBD1,TGTGCCAGCAGCCAAGAGGGGACAGGGAGTTGGGGCTACACCTTC,CASSQEGTGSWGYTF
TRBV28,TRBJ1-2,NA,NA,TGTGCCAGCAGTCTTACAGGGAACTATGGCTACACCTTC,CASSLTGNYGYTF
TRBV7-9,TRBJ2-5,NA,NA,TGTGCCAGCAGCTTAGCGGGGGAGACCCAGTACTTC,CASSLAGETQYF
TRBV9,TRBJ2-7,NA,NA,TGTGCCAGCAGCGTAGCTCCGGGACACCAATACGAGCAGTACTTC,CASSVAPGHQYEQYF
TRBV5-1,TRBJ2-1,NA,TRBD1,TGCGCCAGCAGCTCCCGGGACAGGCCGTACAATGAGCAGTTCTTC,CASSSRDRPYNEQFF
TRBV15,TRBJ2-3,few,TRBD2,TGTGCCACCAGCACCTGGACTAGCGGGGTACAAACGCAGTATTTT,CATSTWTSGVQTQYF
TRBV23-1,TRBJ1-1,few,NA,TGCGCCAGCAGTCACCCCCGTATTCTAGGTATCACTGAAGCTTTCTTT,CASSHPRILGITEAFF
TRBV7-6,TRBJ1-2,few,NA,TGTGCCAGCAGCTTAGCAGGAGGGTATGGCTACACCTTC,CASSLAGGYGYTF
TRBV4-2,TRBJ1-2,NA,TRBD1,TGTGCCAGCAGCCAAGATCGTTCTACAGGGGCTGGCTACACCTTC,CASSQDRSTGAGYTF
TRBV30,TRBJ1-5,few,NA,TGTGCCTGGAGTGGGACAAATCAGCCCCAGCATTTT,CAWSGTNQPQHF
TRBV30,TRBJ2-5,NA,NA,TGTGCCTGGAGAGACATTGGGGAGACCCAGTACTTC,CAWRDIGETQYF
TRBV30,TRBJ2-7,NA,TRBD1,TGTGCCTGGAGTGTAACAGGGGCGGACGAGCAGTACTTC,CAWSVTGADEQYF
TRBV4-2,TRBJ2-1,NA,TRBD2,TGTGCCAGCAGCCACCCCCCGGGGGGCTCCTACAATGAGCAGTTCTTC,CASSHPPGGSYNEQFF